The TCR beta chain described here comes from a study of blood T cell repertoires in COVID-19. About the research overall: Samples came from the United States, Italy and Spain, spanning acute and convalescent COVID-19. In each case, the material was cDNA or gDNA derived from T cells, B-cell-depleted T cells, or PBMCs.

Per the original methods: Estimation of nucleated cell counts relied on the amplification of reference gene primers. Clones were sequenced by immunoSEQ multiplex PCR, and TCRdb holds only the in-frame ones, with some missing. That table furnishes V, J and clone size, whereas the DNA furnished D and trimming. The table lists under 250,000 clones, approximately 80% of them singletons, with 9.7% in the top ten. CDR3 size: 17 residues. Per the germline V gene, CDR1 is SGHDT and CDR2 is YYEEEE. V trimming: 2 bases; J trimming: 2 bases; junction bases outside the gene matches: 10. V and J are TRBV5-6 and TRBJ2-3, with 8 positions matching TRBD2. The sequenced sample consisted of peripheral blood. The origin of this receptor is a man in his fifties or sixties with active or convalescent COVID-19. CDR3 loop: CASSFRSGGFLTDTQYF. The CDR3 bases are TGTGCCAGCAGCTTTCGAAGCGGGGGATTCCTCACAGATACGCAGTATTTT. The full variable domain, rest sourced from reference TRBV5-6 and TRBJ2-3, is DAGVTQSPTHLIKTRGQQVTLRCSPKSGHDTVSWYQQALGQGPQFIFQYYEEEERQRGNFPDRFSGHQFPNYSSELNVNALLLGDSALYLCASSFRSGGFLTDTQYFGPGTRLTVL.